The 15 T cell receptor beta chains in this list originate from one sample, sequenced in a study of cytomegalovirus exposure and HLA in healthy donors. 60 Vbeta and 13 Jbeta primers were used in PCR. The data were produced by immunoSEQ multiplex PCR, yet TCRdb's version contains in-frame clones alone and is incomplete. Found here are fewer than 110,000 clones, 85% of them singletons; the top ten hold approximately 3.9%. The sequenced material came from PBMCs. Receptors originate from a man aged 25 to 40 in good health and CMV-seronegative.

The chain combines TRBV10-2 with TRBJ2-2, with TRBD1 identical over 9 bases. CDR1 and CDR2 from the germline V gene are WSHSY and SAAADI. The V and J ends lost 8 bases and 4 bases, in that order; junction bases with no gene match: 8. The CDR3 has 15 residues. CDR3 DNA sequence: TGCGCCAGCCGGGACAGGGCCGGGGGCACCGGGGAGCTGTTTTTT. Translating it yields CASRDRAGGTGELFF.

The chain has TRBV4-3 and TRBJ2-7, with D possibly being TRBD2 (6 bases). The CDR3 consists of 14 residues. The V and J ends lost 1 base and 5 bases respectively, with 12 bases between them. CDR1 and CDR2 (germline): LGHNA, YSLEER. The CDR3 DNA follows: TGCGCCAGCAGCCAAGGGGGGGAGAACCACGAGCAGTACTTC. This gives the protein CASSQGGENHEQYF.

The genes are TRBV14 and TRBJ2-3; no clear D. CDR3 length: 13 residues. Trimming took off 8 bases at V and 2 bases at J, with 11 bases between the two ends. CDR1 is SGHDN, CDR2 FVKESK, per germline. CDR3 bases: TGTGCCAGCTCAGAGGTGTTCACAGATACGCAGTATTTT. It translates to CASSEVFTDTQYF.

The V gene is TRBV19, the J gene TRBJ2-5; maybe TRBD2 (5 bases). Germline-derived CDR1 and CDR2 are LNHDA and SQIVND (reference sequence). CDR3 length: 14 amino acids. Trimming removed 3 bases from V and 2 bases from J, with 10 bases in between. CDR3 nucleotide sequence: TGTGCCAGTAGTATCGGGATTAGTCAAGAGACCCAGTACTTC. It translates to CASSIGISQETQYF.

Notes on this clone: Other DNA sequences in this specimen translate into the identical CDR3. The rearrangement links TRBV7-7 to TRBJ2-3; 9 nucleotides align to TRBD2. Trimming cost V 4 bases and J 1 base; bases outside gene matches: 3. This CDR3 comprises 15 residues. From germline, CDR1 is SSHAT and CDR2 FNYEAQ (reference sequence). Here the CDR3 DNA reads TGTGCCAGCAGCTCGGGACTAGCTCGCACAGATACGCAGTATTTT. This sequence encodes CASSSGLARTDTQYF.

This chain connects TRBV10-1 to TRBJ1-3; 8 bases are shared with TRBD1. Germline V gene sequence: CDR1 WNHNN, CDR2 SYGVQD (reference sequence). There are 16 residues in the CDR3. J lost 0 bases, V lost 5 bases, and 6 bases had no gene match. CDR3 residues: CASSWTGTSSGNTIYF. The CDR3 bases are TGCGCCAGCAGTTGGACAGGGACCAGCTCTGGAAACACCATATATTTT.

The chain employs TRBV28 and TRBJ1-2, with a possible D match to TRBD1 (5 bases). The CDR3 sequence is 13 residues long. Germline loops: CDR1 MDHEN, CDR2 SYDVKM. V dropped 5 bases and J dropped 4 bases, with 11 bases sitting between them. The CDR3 loop reads CASSRDRAYGYTF. Written as DNA, the CDR3 is TGTGCCAGCAGTCGCGACAGAGCCTATGGCTACACCTTC.

In the case of this clone: Other DNA sequences from this sample encode an identical CDR3 as well. The rearrangement uses TRBV7-8 and TRBJ2-2; 8 nucleotides line up with TRBD2. Germline CDR1 is SGHVS and CDR2 is FQNEAQ. The CDR3 contains 16 residues. Unmatched junction bases numbered 2, after V lost 2 bases and J lost 0 bases. The CDR3, as DNA: TGTGCCAGCAGCTTACGGGGGGGGGCGAACACCGGGGAGCTGTTTTTT. Translating it yields CASSLRGGANTGELFF.

This clone was picked up one time. This chain links TRBV5-1 with TRBJ2-5, with 8 bases aligning to TRBD1. From germline, CDR1 is SGHRS and CDR2 YFSETQ. The CDR3 length is 18 residues. J gave up 4 bases and V 1 base, and 15 bases lay outside the gene matches. CDR3 sequence reads: CASSLSPTQGAGGETQYF. The CDR3 nucleotides read TGCGCCAGCAGCTTGTCCCCTACTCAGGGGGCCGGTGGAGAGACCCAGTACTTC.

The rearrangement joins TRBV6-1 to TRBJ2-5; maybe TRBD1 (5 bases). CDR3 length equals 16 residues. Trimming left V 2 bases short and J 1 base short, with 14 bases between. The V gene's germline CDR1 is MNHNS and CDR2 SASEGT. As DNA, the CDR3 is TGTGCCAGCAGTGAAATCTGGGTCAGGGCCCAAGAGACCCAGTACTTC. This sequence encodes CASSEIWVRAQETQYF.

V gene TRBV7-6 combines with J gene TRBJ2-7, with 8 bases matching TRBD1. The J segment lost 7 bases and the V segment lost 5 bases, leaving 4 bases of the junction unmatched. Germline lookup yields CDR1 SGHVS and CDR2 FNYEAQ. This CDR3 is 12 amino acids long. For the CDR3, the DNA is TGTGCCAGCAGCCCTAGACAGGGGGAGCAGTACTTC. It translates to CASSPRQGEQYF.

The rearrangement uses TRBV6-1 and TRBJ2-4; TRBD1 matches at 8 bases. This CDR3 contains 13 residues. CDR1 and CDR2 from the germline V gene are MNHNS and SASEGT. V trimming: 5 bases; J trimming: 5 bases; junction bases outside the gene matches: 2. CDR3 in DNA: TGTGCCAGCAGTCACAGGGGGGAAAACATTCAGTACTTC. The encoded protein is CASSHRGENIQYF.

This clone was seen a handful of times. The V and J genes are TRBV5-4 and TRBJ1-2; D unresolved. The germline CDR1 and CDR2 sequences are SGHNT and YYREEE (reference sequence). Trimming removed 1 base at V and 5 bases at J, with 6 bases between. The CDR3 consists of 12 residues. In DNA form, the CDR3 reads TGTGCCAGCAGCTTGAGAGGATATGGCTACACCTTC. This codes for CASSLRGYGYTF. Using reference TRBV5-4 and TRBJ1-2 for the parts outside the CDR3, the full variable domain is ETGVTQSPTHLIKTRGQQVTLRCSSQSGHNTVSWYQQALGQGPQFIFQYYREEENGRGNFPPRFSGLQFPNYSSELNVNALELDDSALYLCASSLRGYGYTFGSGTRLTVV.

This rearrangement joins TRBV9 to TRBJ2-1, with 10 bases identical to TRBD2. Germline values: CDR1 SGDLS, CDR2 YYNGEE. This CDR3 comprises 16 residues. J gave up 8 bases and V 0 bases, and 8 bases lay outside the gene matches. CDR3 protein: CASSVVSLAGVHEQFF. The CDR3 bases are TGTGCCAGCAGCGTAGTGTCCCTAGCGGGAGTTCATGAGCAGTTCTTC.

This chain joins TRBV2 and TRBJ1-1; D is ambiguous. V was cut by 4 bases and J by 1 base, with 7 bases left in between. The CDR3 is 13 amino acids. CDR1 is SNHLY and CDR2 is FYNNEI in the germline V gene. CDR3 DNA: TGTGCCAGCAGTGTCGAGAAGAACACTGAAGCTTTCTTT. It encodes CASSVEKNTEAFF. Full variable domain (missing parts from reference TRBV2 and TRBJ1-1): EPEVTQTPSHQVTQMGQEVILRCVPISNHLYFYWYRQILGQKVEFLVSFYNNEISEKSEIFDDQFSVERPDGSNFTLKIRSTKLEDSAMYFCASSVEKNTEAFFGQGTRLTVV.